This T cell receptor beta chain stems from a study of beta chain features in type 1 diabetes. Study summary: All samples together contributed 100 million to 120 million sorted cells for examination.

V was pared by 6 bases and J by 3 bases, with 5 bases of the junction left unmatched. The CDR3 covers 14 residues. The V gene's germline CDR1 is SNHLY and CDR2 FYNNEI. For this clone: The antigen remains unidentified.

Isolated RNA was reverse transcribed in full, so expressed TCRB transcripts were sequenced. Profiling relied on immunoSEQ multiplex PCR, and the TCRdb table lists in-frame clones only, not all of them. Seen here are roughly 170,000 clones, around an eighth observed once, and the top ten hold about 0.59%. Study outcomes and limitations: Whatever favoring of shorter templates PCR might show would apply equally to patients and controls. In every one of the four CD4+ subsets, TCRB CDR3s were moderately but significantly shorter in Type 1 diabetes patients.

The sequenced sample was central memory CD4+ T cells from blood. The TCR sequence derives from a woman aged 18-29 years in good health. V is TRBV2 and J is TRBJ2-7; 10 bases map to TRBD1. The DNA for the CDR3 is TGTGCCAGCAGCCGGGACAGGGGAGGCTACGAGCAGTACTTC. Translated: CASSRDRGGYEQYF.